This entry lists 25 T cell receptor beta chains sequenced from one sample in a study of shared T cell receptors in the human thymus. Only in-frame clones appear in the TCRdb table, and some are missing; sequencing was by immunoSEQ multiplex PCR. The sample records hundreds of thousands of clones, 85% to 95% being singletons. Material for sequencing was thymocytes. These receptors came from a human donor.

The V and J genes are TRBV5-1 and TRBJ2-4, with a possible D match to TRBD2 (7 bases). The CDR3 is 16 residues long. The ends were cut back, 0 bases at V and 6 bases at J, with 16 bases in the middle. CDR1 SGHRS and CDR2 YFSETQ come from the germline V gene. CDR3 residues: CASSLGAGQMGNIQYF. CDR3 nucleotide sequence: TGCGCCAGCAGCTTGGGAGCGGGACAAATGGGAAACATTCAGTACTTC.

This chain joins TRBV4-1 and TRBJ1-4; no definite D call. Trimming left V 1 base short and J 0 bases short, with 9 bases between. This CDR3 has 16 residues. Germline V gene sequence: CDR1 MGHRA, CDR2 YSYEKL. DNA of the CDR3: TGCGCCAGCAGCCAAGTGCCCGCGGCAACTAATGAAAAACTGTTTTTT. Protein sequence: CASSQVPAATNEKLFF.

The CDR3 loop reads CASSSQNVRGNQPQHF. The CDR3 bases are TGTGCCAGCAGTTCTCAAAACGTTAGGGGCAATCAGCCCCAGCATTTT. The chain is built from TRBV28 and TRBJ1-5, with no clear D. This CDR3 has 16 residues. V lost 4 bases and J 2 bases, leaving 15 bases between the germline ends. Per the germline V gene, CDR1 is MDHEN and CDR2 is SYDVKM.

DNA of the CDR3: TGTGCCAGCAGCCTCGTAAAGAGCGGATTCCCAGATACGCAGTATTTT. This encodes CASSLVKSGFPDTQYF. The V and J genes are TRBV7-2 and TRBJ2-3; D perhaps matches TRBD2 (5 bases). Germline CDR1 is SGHTA and CDR2 is FQGNSA. The CDR3 totals 16 residues. Trimming took 5 bases from V and 4 from J, leaving 19 bases between them.

The CDR3 spells CASSFETGHGYEQYF. CDR3 DNA sequence: TGTGCCAGCAGCTTCGAAACGGGACATGGCTACGAGCAGTACTTC. The J gene is TRBJ2-7, the V gene TRBV7-9; the D gene is possibly TRBD1 (6 bases). The CDR3 runs 15 residues. V was clipped by 3 bases and J by 3 bases, with 15 bases between them. CDR1 is SEHNR and CDR2 is FQNEAQ in the germline V gene (reference sequence).

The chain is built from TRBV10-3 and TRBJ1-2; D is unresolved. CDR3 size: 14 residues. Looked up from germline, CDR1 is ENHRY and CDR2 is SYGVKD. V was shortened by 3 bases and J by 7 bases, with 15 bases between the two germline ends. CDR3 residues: CAISEGRVCRGYTF. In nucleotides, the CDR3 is TGTGCCATCAGTGAAGGGAGGGTGTGCCGTGGCTACACCTTC.

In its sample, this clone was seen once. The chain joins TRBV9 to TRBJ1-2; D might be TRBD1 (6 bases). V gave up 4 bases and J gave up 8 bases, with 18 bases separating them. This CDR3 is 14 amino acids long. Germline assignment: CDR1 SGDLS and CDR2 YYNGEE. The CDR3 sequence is CASSPVGGLGGYTF. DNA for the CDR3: TGTGCCAGCAGCCCCGTTGGGGGGCTGGGCGGCTACACCTTC.

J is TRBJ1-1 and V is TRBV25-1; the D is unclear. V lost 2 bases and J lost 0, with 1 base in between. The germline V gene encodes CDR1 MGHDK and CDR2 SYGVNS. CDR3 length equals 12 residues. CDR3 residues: CASSEMNTEAFF. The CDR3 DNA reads TGTGCCAGCAGTGAAATGAACACTGAAGCTTTCTTT.

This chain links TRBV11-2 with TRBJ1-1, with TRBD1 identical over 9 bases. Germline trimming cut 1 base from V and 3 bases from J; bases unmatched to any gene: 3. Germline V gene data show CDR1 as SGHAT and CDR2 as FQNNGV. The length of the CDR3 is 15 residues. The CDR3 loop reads CASSLGWTGDTEAFF. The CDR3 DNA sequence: TGTGCCAGCAGCTTAGGTTGGACAGGGGACACTGAAGCTTTCTTT. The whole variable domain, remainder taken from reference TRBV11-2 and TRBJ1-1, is EAGVAQSPRYKIIEKRQSVAFWCNPISGHATLYWYQQILGQGPKLLIQFQNNGVVDDSQLPKDRFSAERLKGVDSTLKIQPAKLEDSAVYLCASSLGWTGDTEAFFGQGTRLTVV.

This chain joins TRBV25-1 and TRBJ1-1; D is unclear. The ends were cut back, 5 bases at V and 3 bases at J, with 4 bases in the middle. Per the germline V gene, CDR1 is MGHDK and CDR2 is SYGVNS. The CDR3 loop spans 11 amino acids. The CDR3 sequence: CASSRDTEAFF. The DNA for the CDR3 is TGTGCCAGCAGTAGGGACACTGAAGCTTTCTTT. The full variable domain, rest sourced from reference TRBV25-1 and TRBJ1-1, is EADIYQTPRYLVIGTGKKITLECSQTMGHDKMYWYQQDPGMELHLIHYSYGVNSTEKGDLSSESTVSRIRTEHFPLTLESARPSHTSQYLCASSRDTEAFFGQGTRLTVV.

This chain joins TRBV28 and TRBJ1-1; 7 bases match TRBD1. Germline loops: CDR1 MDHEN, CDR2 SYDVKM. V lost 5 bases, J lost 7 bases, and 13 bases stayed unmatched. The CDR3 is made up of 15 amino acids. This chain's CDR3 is CASSPRGWAPLEAFF. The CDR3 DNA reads TGTGCCAGCAGTCCCAGGGGGTGGGCCCCACTTGAAGCTTTCTTT.

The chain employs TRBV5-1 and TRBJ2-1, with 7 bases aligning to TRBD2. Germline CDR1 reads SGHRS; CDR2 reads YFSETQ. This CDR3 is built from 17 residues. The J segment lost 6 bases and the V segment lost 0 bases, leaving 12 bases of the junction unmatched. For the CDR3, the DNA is TGCGCCAGCAGCTTGGAAACCCTAGCGGAGGCCCCCAATGAGCAGTTCTTC. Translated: CASSLETLAEAPNEQFF.

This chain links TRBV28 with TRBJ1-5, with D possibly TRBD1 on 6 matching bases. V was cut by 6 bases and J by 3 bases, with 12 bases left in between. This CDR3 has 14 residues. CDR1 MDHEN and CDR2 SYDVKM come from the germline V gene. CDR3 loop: CASSHGQNNQPQHF. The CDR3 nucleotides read TGTGCCAGCAGCCACGGACAGAACAATCAGCCCCAGCATTTT.

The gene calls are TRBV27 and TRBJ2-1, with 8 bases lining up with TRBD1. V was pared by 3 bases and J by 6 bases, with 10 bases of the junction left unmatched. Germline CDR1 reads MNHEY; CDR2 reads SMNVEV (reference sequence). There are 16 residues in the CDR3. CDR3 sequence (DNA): TGTGCCAGCAGTTTTACCACTGACAGGGGATCCAATGAGCAGTTCTTC. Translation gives CASSFTTDRGSNEQFF.

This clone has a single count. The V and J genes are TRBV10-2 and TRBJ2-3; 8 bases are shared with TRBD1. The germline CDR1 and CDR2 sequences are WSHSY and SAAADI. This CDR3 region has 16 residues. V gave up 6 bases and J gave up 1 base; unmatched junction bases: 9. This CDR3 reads CASSTTGVCGTDTQYF. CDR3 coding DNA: TGCGCCAGCAGCACGACAGGGGTGTGTGGCACAGATACGCAGTATTTT.

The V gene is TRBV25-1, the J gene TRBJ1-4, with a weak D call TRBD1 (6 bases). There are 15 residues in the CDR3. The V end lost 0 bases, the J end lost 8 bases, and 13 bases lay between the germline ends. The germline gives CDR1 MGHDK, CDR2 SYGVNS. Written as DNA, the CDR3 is TGTGCCAGCAGTGAATATCCGGGGGCTTGGGAAAAACTGTTTTTT. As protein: CASSEYPGAWEKLFF.

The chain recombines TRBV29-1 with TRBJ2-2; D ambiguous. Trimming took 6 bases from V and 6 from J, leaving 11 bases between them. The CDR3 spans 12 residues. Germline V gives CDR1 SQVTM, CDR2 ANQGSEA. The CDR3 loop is CSVQDLAGELFF. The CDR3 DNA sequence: TGCAGCGTGCAGGATTTAGCCGGGGAGCTGTTTTTT.

The CDR3 is CASSYSNEQYF. Written as DNA, the CDR3 is TGTGCCAGCAGCTACAGCAACGAGCAGTACTTC. This chain links TRBV7-9 with TRBJ2-7; the D is unclear. The CDR3 length is 11 residues. Germline lookup yields CDR1 SEHNR and CDR2 FQNEAQ (reference sequence). With 4 bases removed from V and 5 bases from J, the gap between germline ends came to 6 bases.

For the CDR3, the DNA is TGTGCCAGCAGTGAATCGGTAGAGACAGGGGAAAATGAGCAGTTCTTC. This translates into CASSESVETGENEQFF. This chain connects TRBV6-1 to TRBJ2-1; the match to TRBD1 covers 8 bases. Per germline, CDR1 MNHNS and CDR2 SASEGT. The length of the CDR3 is 16 residues. V gave up 2 bases and J gave up 7 bases; unmatched junction bases: 10.

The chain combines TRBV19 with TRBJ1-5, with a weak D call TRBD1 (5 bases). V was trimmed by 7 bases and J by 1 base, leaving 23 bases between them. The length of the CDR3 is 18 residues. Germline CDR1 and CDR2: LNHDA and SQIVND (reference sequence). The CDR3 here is CASKGLSGEWWSNQPQHF. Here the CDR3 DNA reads TGTGCCAGTAAAGGATTATCGGGGGAATGGTGGAGCAATCAGCCCCAGCATTTT. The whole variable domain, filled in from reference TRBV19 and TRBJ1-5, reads DGGITQSPKYLFRKEGQNVTLSCEQNLNHDAMYWYRQDPGQGLRLIYYSQIVNDFQKGDIAEGYSVSREKKESFPLTVTSAQKNPTAFYLCASKGLSGEWWSNQPQHFGDGTRLSIL.

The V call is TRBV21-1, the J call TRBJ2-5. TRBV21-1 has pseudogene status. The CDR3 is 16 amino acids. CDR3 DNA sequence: TGTGCCAGCAGCCTAAAAACAAGGACCGTTCCGGAGACCCAGTACTTC. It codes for CASSLKTRTVPETQYF.

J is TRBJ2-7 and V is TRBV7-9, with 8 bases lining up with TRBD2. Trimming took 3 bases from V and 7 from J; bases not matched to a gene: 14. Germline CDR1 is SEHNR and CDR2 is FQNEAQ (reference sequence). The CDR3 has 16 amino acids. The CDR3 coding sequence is TGTGCCAGCAGCTTGGAATCCGGGACTAGGGCTCGGGAGCAGTACTTC. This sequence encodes CASSLESGTRAREQYF. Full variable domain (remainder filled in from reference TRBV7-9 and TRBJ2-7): DTGVSQNPRHKITKRGQNVTFRCDPISEHNRLYWYRQTLGQGPEFLTYFQNEAQLEKSRLLSDRFSAERPKGSFSTLEIQRTEQGDSAMYLCASSLESGTRAREQYFGPGTRLTVT.

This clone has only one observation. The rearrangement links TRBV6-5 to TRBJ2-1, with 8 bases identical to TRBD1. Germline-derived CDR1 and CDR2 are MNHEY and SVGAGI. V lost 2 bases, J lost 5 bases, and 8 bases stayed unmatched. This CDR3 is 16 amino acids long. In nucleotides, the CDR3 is TGTGCCAGCAGTTACCTTCCGGGACAGGTCAACAATGAGCAGTTCTTC. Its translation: CASSYLPGQVNNEQFF.

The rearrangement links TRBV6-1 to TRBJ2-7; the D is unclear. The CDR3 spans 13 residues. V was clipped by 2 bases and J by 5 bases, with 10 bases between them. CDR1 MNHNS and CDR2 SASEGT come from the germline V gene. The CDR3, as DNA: TGTGCCAGCAGTGAACCCCGCGGACACGAGCAGTACTTC. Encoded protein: CASSEPRGHEQYF.

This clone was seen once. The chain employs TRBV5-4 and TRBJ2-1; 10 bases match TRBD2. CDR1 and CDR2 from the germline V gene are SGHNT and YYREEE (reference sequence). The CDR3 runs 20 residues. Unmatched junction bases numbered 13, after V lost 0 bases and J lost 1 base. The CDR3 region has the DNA TGTGCCAGCAGCTTGGCGTTCGCTAGCGGGAGCGGTCCTTCCTACAATGAGCAGTTCTTC. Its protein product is CASSLAFASGSGPSYNEQFF.